These T cell receptor beta chains were read from a single sample in a study of regulatory T cells in long-lasting Graves disease. Each CDR3 protein is one row after TCRdb ran MiXCR on the multiplex PCR reads. The top ten clones hold more than 13% of a sample with 430,000 or so distinct CDR3 sequences, roughly a fifth of them seen once. The sample was peripheral blood mononuclear cells (PBMCs), taken when the disease was refractory, from a patient treated with antithyroid drugs. Receptors originate from a female donor with Graves disease. CDR3s include the opening cysteine and the closing phenylalanine or tryptophan. Each record gives: D gene, clone size, J gene, CDR3 length, V gene, CDR3 protein, CDR3 DNA. The D gene is left open where the match is weak. Only part of the rows carry a size: once, few, many, or a class if the clone is expanded.

>TRBD2|many|TRBJ2-7|19|TRBV28
CASSPGTSGRTHLQYEQYF
TGTGCCAGCAGTCCCGGGACTAGCGGGCGTACCCACCTACAATACGAGCAGTACTTC
>.|few|TRBJ2-2|13|TRBV10-1
CASSESSAGELFF
TGCGCCAGCAGCGAGTCGAGCGCCGGGGAGCTGTTTTTT
>TRBD1|many|TRBJ2-7|14|TRBV5-1
CASSPRDRAYEQYF
TGCGCCAGCAGCCCCCGGGACAGGGCCTACGAGCAGTACTTC
>TRBD1|.|TRBJ1-4|16|TRBV4-1
CASSQEGTGAGEKLFF
TGCGCCAGCAGCCAAGAAGGAACAGGGGCGGGTGAAAAACTGTTTTTT
>TRBD2|many|TRBJ2-7|15|TRBV9
CASSVGAGESYEQYF
TGTGCCAGCAGCGTAGGAGCGGGAGAGTCCTACGAGCAGTACTTC
>.|many|TRBJ1-4|12|TRBV28
CASSLSREKLFF
TGTGCCAGCAGTTTATCCCGAGAAAAACTGTTTTTT
>.|.|TRBJ2-1|13|TRBV11-2
CASSSYIRNEQFF
TGTGCCAGCAGCTCATATATTCGTAATGAGCAGTTCTTC
>TRBD1|.|TRBJ1-2|14|TRBV20-1
CSASSGQGNYGYTF
TGCAGTGCTAGCTCGGGACAGGGGAACTATGGCTACACCTTC
>TRBD2|many|TRBJ2-7|13|TRBV20-1
CSARGEGSYEQYF
TGCAGTGCTAGGGGGGAGGGCTCCTACGAGCAGTACTTC
>.|.|TRBJ2-4|14|TRBV19
CASSIGSLRDIQYF
TGTGCCAGTAGTATAGGATCACTTCGGGACATTCAGTACTTC
>.|few|TRBJ1-5|19|TRBV28
CASSRFQRLAGGRRQPQHF
TGTGCCAGCAGTCGATTTCAACGTCTAGCGGGAGGGCGACGACAGCCCCAGCATTTT
>.|few|TRBJ1-4|14|TRBV28
CASSLRAKSEKLFF
TGTGCCAGCAGTTTACGGGCAAAAAGTGAAAAACTGTTTTTT
>TRBD2|.|TRBJ2-5|17|TRBV27
CASSSIWTSGSLETQYF
TGTGCCAGCAGTTCCATCTGGACTAGCGGGAGCTTGGAGACCCAGTACTTC
>TRBD1|.|TRBJ2-5|15|TRBV20-1
CSVDRATEEQETQYF
TGCAGTGTCGACAGGGCGACCGAGGAACAAGAGACCCAGTACTTC
>.|many|TRBJ1-4|15|TRBV28
CASSPPGEQDEKLFF
TGTGCCAGCAGTCCCCCCGGGGAGCAGGATGAAAAACTGTTTTTT
>TRBD1|.|TRBJ2-1|14|TRBV2
CASTRDRGFNEQFF
TGTGCCAGCACCCGGGACAGGGGCTTCAATGAGCAGTTCTTC
>.|.|TRBJ1-2|14|TRBV14
CASSRSEGLHGYTF
TGTGCCAGCAGCCGGAGCGAGGGACTTCATGGCTACACCTTC
>.|.|TRBJ2-2|12|TRBV5-1
CAGSSSAGELFF
TGCGCCGGCAGCTCTAGCGCCGGGGAGCTGTTTTTT
>.|few|TRBJ1-6|14|TRBV13
CASSRTESLAPLHF
TGTGCCAGCAGTCGCACGGAGTCGCTTGCACCCCTCCACTTT
>TRBD1|many|TRBJ1-6|15|TRBV2
CASSDGDRVWSPLHF
TGTGCCAGCAGTGACGGGGACAGGGTATGGTCACCCCTCCACTTT
>TRBD1|many|TRBJ2-7|14|TRBV12-3/TRBV12-4
CASSLTGGRYEQYF
TGTGCCAGCAGTTTAACAGGGGGCAGGTACGAGCAGTACTTC
>TRBD2|few|TRBJ2-1|15|TRBV28
CASSRTSSYNNEQFF
TGTGCCAGCAGTCGGACTAGCAGCTACAACAATGAGCAGTTCTTC
>.|.|TRBJ2-2|15|TRBV12-3/TRBV12-4
CASSPRGGSTGELFF
TGTGCCAGCAGCCCAAGGGGGGGAAGCACCGGGGAGCTGTTTTTT
>TRBD1|many|TRBJ2-5|16|TRBV11-2
CASSSGGQGLGETQYF
TGTGCCAGCAGCTCGGGGGGACAGGGGCTCGGGGAGACCCAGTACTTC
>.|.|TRBJ2-2|15|TRBV9
CASSVTAKNTGELFF
TGTGCCAGCAGCGTAACTGCAAAGAACACCGGGGAGCTGTTTTTT
>.|few|TRBJ1-2|14|TRBV30
CAWSGPSRNYGYTF
TGTGCCTGGAGTGGGCCTTCCCGTAACTATGGCTACACCTTC
>.|.|TRBJ2-7|15|TRBV27
CASSRSGGAMYGQYF
TGTGCCAGCAGTAGATCGGGGGGCGCTATGTACGGGCAGTACTTC
>.|.|TRBJ2-3|15|TRBV24-1
CATSDLGAGRDTQYF
TGTGCCACCAGTGATTTAGGGGCAGGGAGAGATACGCAGTATTTT
>.|many|TRBJ2-7|14|TRBV2
CASNSGTSDREQYF
TGTGCCAGCAATTCCGGGACAAGCGATCGGGAGCAGTACTTC